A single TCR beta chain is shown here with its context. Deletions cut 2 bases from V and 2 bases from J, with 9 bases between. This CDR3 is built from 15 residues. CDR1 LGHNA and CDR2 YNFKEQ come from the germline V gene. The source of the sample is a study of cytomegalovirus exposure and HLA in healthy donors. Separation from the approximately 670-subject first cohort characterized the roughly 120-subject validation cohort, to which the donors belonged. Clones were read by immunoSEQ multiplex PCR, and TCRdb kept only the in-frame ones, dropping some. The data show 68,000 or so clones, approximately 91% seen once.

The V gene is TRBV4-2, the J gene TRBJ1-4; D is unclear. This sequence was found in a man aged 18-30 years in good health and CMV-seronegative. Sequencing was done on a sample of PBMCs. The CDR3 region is CASSQFSGTNEKLFF. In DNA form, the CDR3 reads TGTGCCAGCAGCCAATTCTCCGGGACTAATGAAAAACTGTTTTTT.